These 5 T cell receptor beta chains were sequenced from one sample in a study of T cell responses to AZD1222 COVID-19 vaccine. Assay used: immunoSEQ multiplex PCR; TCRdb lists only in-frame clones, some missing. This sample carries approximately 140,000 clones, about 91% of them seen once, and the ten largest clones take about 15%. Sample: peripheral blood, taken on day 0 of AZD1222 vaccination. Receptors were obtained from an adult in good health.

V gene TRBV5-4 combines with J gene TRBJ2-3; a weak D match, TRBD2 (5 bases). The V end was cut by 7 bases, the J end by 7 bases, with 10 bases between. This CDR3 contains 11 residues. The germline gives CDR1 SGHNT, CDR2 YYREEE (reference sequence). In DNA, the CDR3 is TGTGCCAGCGACGTAGCGAATACGCAGTATTTT. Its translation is CASDVANTQYF.

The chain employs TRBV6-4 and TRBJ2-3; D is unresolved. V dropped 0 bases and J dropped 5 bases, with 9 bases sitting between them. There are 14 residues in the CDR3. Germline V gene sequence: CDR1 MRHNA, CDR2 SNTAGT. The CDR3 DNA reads TGTGCCAGCAGTGACTCACTAAATTTAGATACGCAGTATTTT. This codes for CASSDSLNLDTQYF.

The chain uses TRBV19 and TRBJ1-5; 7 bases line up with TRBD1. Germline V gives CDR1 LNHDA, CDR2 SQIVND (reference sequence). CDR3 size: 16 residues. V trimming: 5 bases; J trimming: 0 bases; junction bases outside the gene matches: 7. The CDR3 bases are TGTGCCAGTAGTCCCTCCGGGACAGTTAGCAATCAGCCCCAGCATTTT. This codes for CASSPSGTVSNQPQHF.

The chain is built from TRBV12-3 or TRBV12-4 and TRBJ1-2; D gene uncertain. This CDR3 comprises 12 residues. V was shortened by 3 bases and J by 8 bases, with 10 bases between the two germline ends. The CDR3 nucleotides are TGTGCCAGCAGTTTCGCTGGGAACGGCTACACCTTC. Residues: CASSFAGNGYTF.

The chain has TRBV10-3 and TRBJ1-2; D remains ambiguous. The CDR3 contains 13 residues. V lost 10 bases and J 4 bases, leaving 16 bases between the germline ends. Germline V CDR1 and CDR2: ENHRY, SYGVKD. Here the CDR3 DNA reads TGTGCCACCCGAGACCTTTCCTCCTATGGCTACACCTTC. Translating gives CATRDLSSYGYTF.